The sequence of this TCR beta chain was determined in a study of shared clonotypes between healthy human individuals. Study background: Aged between 18 and 49, the donors were a couple of women and a few men.

The method was immunoSEQ multiplex PCR; TCRdb's version includes in-frame clones alone and lacks a portion of them. The sample includes about 2.1 million clones, approximately 94% of them seen just once. Points from the study as a whole: The study's rarefaction showed incomplete sorted-subset sequencing despite large depth. The sharing of 4.5% to 6.5% of naive CD4 clonotypes was seen across several donors.

V was pared by 0 bases and J by 6 bases, with 7 bases between. This CDR3 contains 12 residues. Germline V lookup: CDR1 SGHRS, CDR2 YFSETQ. Terminally differentiated effector memory CD45RA+ cells were left out of the naive CD8 fraction, which was CD45RO-negative and positively selected for CCR7. Comment on this clone: Its target is unknown.

The receptor comes from a man aged 18 to 30 in good health. Some clones in this sample may be carry-over from other donors' samples. The V call is TRBV5-1, the J call TRBJ2-7; D is perhaps TRBD1 (5 bases). Sequencing was performed on naive CD8+ T cells from PBMCs. CDR3 DNA: TGCGCCAGCAGCTTGGAAGGGGTCGAGCAGTACTTC. Protein: CASSLEGVEQYF.